The clone carrying this T cell receptor beta chain was detected only a few times. Its target is not known. This CDR3 is 17 amino acids long. Germline lookup yields CDR1 DFQATT and CDR2 SNEGSKA (reference sequence). The trim removed 6 bases at V and 4 bases at J, leaving 14 bases unmatched. TCRdb fed the RT-PCR reads into MiXCR, producing one record per CDR3 protein. This sample has 430,000 or so distinct CDR3 sequences, with approximately 11% found just once. The sample is drawn from a study of response to subunit inactivated influenza vaccine. Overall study findings and caveats: Each seasonal influenza vaccination, the authors suggested, recruits few new T cells.

The receptor comes from a man aged 50 to 60 who received an inactivated influenza vaccine. The J gene is TRBJ2-2, the V gene TRBV20-1; TRBD2 matches 10 bases. The specimen comprised PBMCs from blood, sampled 35 to 45 days after vaccination. The CDR3 protein is CSADPGAGGPSTGELFF. CDR3 coding DNA: TGCAGTGCCGACCCGGGAGCGGGAGGGCCAAGCACCGGGGAGCTGTTTTTT.